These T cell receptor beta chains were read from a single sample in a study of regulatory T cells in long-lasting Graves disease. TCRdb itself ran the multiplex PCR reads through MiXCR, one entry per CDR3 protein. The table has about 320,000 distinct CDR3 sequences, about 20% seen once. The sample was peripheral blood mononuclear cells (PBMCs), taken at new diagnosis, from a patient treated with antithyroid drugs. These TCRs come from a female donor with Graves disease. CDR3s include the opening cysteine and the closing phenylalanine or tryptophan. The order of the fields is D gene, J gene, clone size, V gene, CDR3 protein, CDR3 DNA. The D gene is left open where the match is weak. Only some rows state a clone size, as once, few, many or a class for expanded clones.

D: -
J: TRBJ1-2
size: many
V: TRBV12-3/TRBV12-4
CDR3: CASSLSPYGYTF
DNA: TGTGCCAGCAGTTTGAGTCCTTATGGCTACACCTTC

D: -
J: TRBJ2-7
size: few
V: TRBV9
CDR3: CASSVDEANEQYF
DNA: TGTGCCAGCAGCGTAGATGAAGCGAACGAGCAGTACTTC

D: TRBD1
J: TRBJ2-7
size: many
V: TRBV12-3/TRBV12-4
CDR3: CASTSSGTGGYEQYF
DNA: TGTGCCAGCACCTCATCCGGGACAGGGGGGTACGAGCAGTACTTC

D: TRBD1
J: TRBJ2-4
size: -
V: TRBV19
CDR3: CASSTRTQGAGDIQYF
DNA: TGTGCCAGCTCAACCCGAACACAGGGGGCTGGGGACATTCAGTACTTC

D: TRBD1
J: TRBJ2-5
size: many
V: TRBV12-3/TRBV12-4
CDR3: CASSLGQEETQYF
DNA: TGTGCCAGCAGTTTGGGACAGGAAGAGACCCAGTACTTC

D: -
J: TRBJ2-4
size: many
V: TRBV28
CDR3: CASSITPWGIQYF
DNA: TGTGCCAGCAGTATAACCCCTTGGGGCATTCAGTACTTC

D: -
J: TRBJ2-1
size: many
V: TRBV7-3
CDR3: CASSLLGQGNEQFF
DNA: TGTGCCAGCAGCTTACTAGGCCAGGGGAATGAGCAGTTCTTC

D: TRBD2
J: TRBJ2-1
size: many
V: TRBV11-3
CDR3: CASSPGTSRANEQFF
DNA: TGTGCCAGCAGCCCCGGGACTAGTCGGGCCAATGAGCAGTTCTTC

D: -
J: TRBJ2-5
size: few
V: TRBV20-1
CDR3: CSAPRGPPGSHQETQYF
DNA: TGCAGTGCGCCCCGCGGGCCCCCGGGATCTCACCAAGAGACCCAGTACTTC

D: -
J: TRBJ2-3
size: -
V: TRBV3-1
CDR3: CASSQTAISTDTQYF
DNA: TGTGCCAGCAGCCAAACGGCGATTAGCACAGATACGCAGTATTTT

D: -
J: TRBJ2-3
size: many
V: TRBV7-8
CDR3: CASSLAWFGVDTQYF
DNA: TGTGCCAGCAGCTTAGCCTGGTTTGGGGTAGATACGCAGTATTTT

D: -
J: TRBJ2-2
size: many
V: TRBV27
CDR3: CASRGGRGTGELFF
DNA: TGTGCCAGCAGAGGCGGCAGGGGTACCGGGGAGCTGTTTTTT

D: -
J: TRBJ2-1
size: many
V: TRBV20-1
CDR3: CSARSPWAGGDEQFF
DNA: TGCAGTGCTAGATCCCCCTGGGCGGGTGGCGATGAGCAGTTCTTC

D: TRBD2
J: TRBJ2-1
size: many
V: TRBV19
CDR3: CASSTWTSGSYNEQFF
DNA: TGTGCCAGTAGTACCTGGACTAGCGGCTCCTACAATGAGCAGTTCTTC

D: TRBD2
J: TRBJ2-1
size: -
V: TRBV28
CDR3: CASRGLVDEQFF
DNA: TGTGCCAGCAGGGGACTAGTGGATGAGCAGTTCTTC

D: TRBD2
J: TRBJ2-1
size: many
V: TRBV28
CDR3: CASSLGGTSGYNEQFF
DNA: TGTGCCAGCAGTTTGGGCGGGACTAGCGGGTACAATGAGCAGTTCTTC

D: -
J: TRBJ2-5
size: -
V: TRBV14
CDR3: CASSPGGVGQYF
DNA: TGTGCCAGCAGCCCCGGGGGTGTTGGCCAGTACTTC

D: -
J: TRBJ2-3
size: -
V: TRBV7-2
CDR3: CASSSLFRSTDTQYF
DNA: TGTGCCAGCAGCTCCCTTTTTCGCAGCACAGATACGCAGTATTTT

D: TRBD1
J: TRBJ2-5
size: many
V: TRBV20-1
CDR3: CSARDPRPDRGLETQYF
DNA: TGCAGTGCTAGAGATCCGCGGCCCGACAGGGGGCTTGAGACCCAGTACTTC

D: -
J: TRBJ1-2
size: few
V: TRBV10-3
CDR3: CAITSGDTYGYTF
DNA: TGTGCCATCACCTCCGGGGACACCTATGGCTACACCTTC

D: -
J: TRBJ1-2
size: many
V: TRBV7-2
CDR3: CASSLDGAGSYGYTF
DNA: TGTGCCAGCAGCTTAGATGGGGCGGGAAGCTATGGCTACACCTTC

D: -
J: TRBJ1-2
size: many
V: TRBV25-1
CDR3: CASSETVLYGYTF
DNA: TGTGCCAGCAGTGAAACAGTGCTCTATGGCTACACCTTC

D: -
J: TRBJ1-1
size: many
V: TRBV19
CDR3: CASSIGETEAFF
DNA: TGTGCCAGTAGTATAGGAGAGACTGAAGCTTTCTTT